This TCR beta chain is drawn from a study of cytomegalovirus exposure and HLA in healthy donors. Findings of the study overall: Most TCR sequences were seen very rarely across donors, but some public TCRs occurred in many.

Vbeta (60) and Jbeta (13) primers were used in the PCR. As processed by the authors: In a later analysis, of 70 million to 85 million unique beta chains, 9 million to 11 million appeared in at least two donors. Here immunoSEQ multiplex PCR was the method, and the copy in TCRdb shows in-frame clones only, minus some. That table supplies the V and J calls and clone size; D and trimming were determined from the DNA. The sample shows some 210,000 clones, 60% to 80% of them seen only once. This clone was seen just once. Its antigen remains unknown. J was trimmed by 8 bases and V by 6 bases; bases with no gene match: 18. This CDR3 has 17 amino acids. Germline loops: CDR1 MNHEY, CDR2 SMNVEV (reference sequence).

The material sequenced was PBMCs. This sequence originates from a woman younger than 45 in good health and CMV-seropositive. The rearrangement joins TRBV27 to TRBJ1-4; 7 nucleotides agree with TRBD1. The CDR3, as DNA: TGTGCCAGCAGGGCACGGGCCGGTGGGGACAGAGCGGAAAAACTGTTTTTT. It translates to CASRARAGGDRAEKLFF.